What follows is one T cell receptor beta chain and its context. Trimming took 8 bases from V and 4 from J; bases not matched to a gene: 16. This CDR3 contains 18 residues. Per germline, CDR1 MDHEN and CDR2 SYDVKM. This sample was taken from a study of blood T cell repertoires in COVID-19. Across the study: Donors in the United States, Italy and Spain gave samples during acute or convalescent COVID-19.

Profiling relied on immunoSEQ multiplex PCR, and the TCRdb table lists in-frame clones only, not all of them. The sample has about 430,000 clones, around nine tenths seen once. Sequencing was carried out using PBMCs or T cells enriched from blood (not recorded which). The rearrangement uses TRBV28 and TRBJ1-5; TRBD1 matches 11 bases. This receptor was obtained from a woman aged 18-29 years who had been exposed to COVID-19. CDR3 protein: CASAPEVGRDRGNQPQHF. The CDR3, as DNA: TGTGCCAGCGCCCCTGAGGTGGGGCGGGACAGGGGGAATCAGCCCCAGCATTTT.